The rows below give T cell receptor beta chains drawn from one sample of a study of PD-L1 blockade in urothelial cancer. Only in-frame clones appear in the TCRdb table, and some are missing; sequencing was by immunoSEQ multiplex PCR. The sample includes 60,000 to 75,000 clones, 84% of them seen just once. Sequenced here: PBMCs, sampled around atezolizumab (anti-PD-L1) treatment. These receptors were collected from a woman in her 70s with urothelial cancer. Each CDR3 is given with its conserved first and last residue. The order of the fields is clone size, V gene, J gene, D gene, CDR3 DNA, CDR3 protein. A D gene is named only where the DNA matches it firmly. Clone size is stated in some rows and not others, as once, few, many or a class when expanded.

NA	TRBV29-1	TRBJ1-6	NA	TGCAGCGTAACGGACAGTTTTAATTCACCCCTCCACTTT	CSVTDSFNSPLHF
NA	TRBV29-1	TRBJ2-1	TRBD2	TGCAGCACGAGTCCGACTAGCAGCGACAATGAGCAGTTCTTC	CSTSPTSSDNEQFF
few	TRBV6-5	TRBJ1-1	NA	TGTGCCAGCAGTCGCCCGCGACAGAAGAACACTGAAGCTTTCTTT	CASSRPRQKNTEAFF
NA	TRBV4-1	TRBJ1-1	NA	TGCGCCAGCAGAGGGGGAGCCCCAGAAGCTTTCTTT	CASRGGAPEAFF
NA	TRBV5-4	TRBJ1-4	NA	TGTGCCAGCAGCTGGGGGGGGCCGGCAACTAATGAAAAACTGTTTTTT	CASSWGGPATNEKLFF
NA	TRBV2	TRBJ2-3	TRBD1	TGTGCCAGCAGTGCCTGGACAGGGGACACAGATACGCAGTATTTT	CASSAWTGDTDTQYF
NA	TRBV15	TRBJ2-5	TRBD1	TGTGCCACCAGCAGAGTTAACAGGGGAGAGACCCAGTACTTC	CATSRVNRGETQYF
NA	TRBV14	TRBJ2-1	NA	TGTGCCAGCAGCCAAGATCGACAGCGCTCCTACAATGAGCAGTTCTTC	CASSQDRQRSYNEQFF
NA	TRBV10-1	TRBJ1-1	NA	TGCGCCAGCAGTGATACAGGCATGAACACTGAAGCTTTCTTT	CASSDTGMNTEAFF
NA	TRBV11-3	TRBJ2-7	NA	TGTGCCAGCAGCTTGTCAGGGTTGTACGAGCAGTACTTC	CASSLSGLYEQYF
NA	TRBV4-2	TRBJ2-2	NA	TGTGCCAGCAGCCAAGGAACGGGAATTAACACCGGGGAGCTGTTTTTT	CASSQGTGINTGELFF
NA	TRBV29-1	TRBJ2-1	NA	TGCAGCGCCGGGTGGGTTTACAATGAGCAGTTCTTC	CSAGWVYNEQFF
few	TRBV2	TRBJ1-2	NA	TGTGCCAGCAGTCGGGGGAACACCTATGGCTACACCTTC	CASSRGNTYGYTF
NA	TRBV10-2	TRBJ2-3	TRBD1	TGCGCCAGCCTCCCGGGTAGGGGGACAGGGGGCAAATGGACAGATACGCAGTATTTT	CASLPGRGTGGKWTDTQYF
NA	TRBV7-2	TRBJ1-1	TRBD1	TGTGCCAGCAGACAGGGGGGGATGAAAACTGAAGCTTTCTTT	CASRQGGMKTEAFF
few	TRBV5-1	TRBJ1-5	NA	TGCGCCAGCAGCCATAGACAGAACCTTAATCAGCCCCAGCATTTT	CASSHRQNLNQPQHF
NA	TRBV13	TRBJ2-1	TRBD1	TGTGCCAGCAGCGAACAATGGACAGGGAGCTCCTACAATGAGCAGTTCTTC	CASSEQWTGSSYNEQFF
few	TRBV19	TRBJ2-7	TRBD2	TGTGCCAGTAGTATCGATGCTAGCGGGAGCCCCTACGAGCAGTACTTC	CASSIDASGSPYEQYF
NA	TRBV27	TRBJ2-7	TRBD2	TGTGCCAGCAGTTTAGGACTAGCGGGGGACGAGCAGTACTTC	CASSLGLAGDEQYF
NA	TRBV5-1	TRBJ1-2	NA	TGCGCCAGCAGCTTGGCTGGAGGGGCTAACTATGGCTACACCTTC	CASSLAGGANYGYTF
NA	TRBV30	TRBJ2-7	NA	TGTGCCTGGAGTGTACAGGAAGACTCCTACGAGCAGTACTTC	CAWSVQEDSYEQYF
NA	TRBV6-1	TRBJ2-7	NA	TGTGCCAGCAGTGAAGGCGGAGGGCAAATCGGCTACGAGCAGTACTTC	CASSEGGGQIGYEQYF
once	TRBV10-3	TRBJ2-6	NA	TGTGCCATCAGTGTGGGGGGCTCTGGGGCCAACGTCCTGACTTTC	CAISVGGSGANVLTF
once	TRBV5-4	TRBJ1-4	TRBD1	TGTGCCAGCAGCTTGGATGGGACAGGACCAGGTGGGGAAAAACTGTTTTTT	CASSLDGTGPGGEKLFF
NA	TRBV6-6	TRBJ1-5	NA	TGTGCCAGCAGTTATACAGGGAATAGCAATCAGCCCCAGCATTTT	CASSYTGNSNQPQHF
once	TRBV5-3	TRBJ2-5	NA	TGTGCCAGAAGCTCGGAGGGGGAGGGACAGGACGCGACCCAGTACTTC	CARSSEGEGQDATQYF
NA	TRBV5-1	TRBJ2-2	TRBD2	TGCGCCAGCAGCTTAGCGGGGGCGAACACCGGGGAGCTGTTTTTT	CASSLAGANTGELFF
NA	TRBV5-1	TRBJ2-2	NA	TGCGCCAGCAGCTCCACAGGGTTGGGCACCGGGGAGCTGTTTTTT	CASSSTGLGTGELFF
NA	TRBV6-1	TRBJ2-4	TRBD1	TGTGCCAGCAGTGAAGTTGGGGGGACAGGGAGCATTCAGTACTTC	CASSEVGGTGSIQYF
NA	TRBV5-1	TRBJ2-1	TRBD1	TGCGCCAGCGCTGCCACCGGGACAGGTAACTACAATGAGCAGTTCTTC	CASAATGTGNYNEQFF
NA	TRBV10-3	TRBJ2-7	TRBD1	TGTGCCATCAGTGGATCCGGGACAGGGGGCAAGGGATCGGCCTACGAGCAGTACTTC	CAISGSGTGGKGSAYEQYF
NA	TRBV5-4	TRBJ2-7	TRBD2	TGTGCCAGCAGCTTCGCCCCGCGGGAGGGCTACTACGAGCAGTACTTC	CASSFAPREGYYEQYF
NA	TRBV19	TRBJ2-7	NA	TGTGCCAGTAGTATGTCGGGCGGGTACGAGCAGTACTTC	CASSMSGGYEQYF
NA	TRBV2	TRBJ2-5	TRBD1	TGTGCCAGCAGCCTTAACAGGGGAGAGACCCAGTACTTC	CASSLNRGETQYF
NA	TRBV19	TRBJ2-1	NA	TGTGCCAGTAGTAGCGGCGGGCTCTCCTACAATGAGCAGTTCTTC	CASSSGGLSYNEQFF
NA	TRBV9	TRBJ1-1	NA	TGTGCCAGCAGCGTAGGGTCGGGATCTGAAGCTTTCTTT	CASSVGSGSEAFF